This T cell receptor beta chain is from a study of neurological immune-mediated disorders. This clonotype was found many times. The CDR3 consists of 14 residues. CDR1 is DFQATT and CDR2 is SNEGSKA in the germline V gene (reference sequence). TCRdb ran MiXCR on the 5' RACE reads and lists one entry per CDR3 protein. Of around 40,000 distinct CDR3 sequences in the sample, approximately 11% are singletons; the top ten hold around 1.3%. V is TRBV20-1 and J is TRBJ2-1; a weak D match, TRBD2 (6 bases). Sequenced sample: PBMCs. This receptor was obtained from a female donor in good health. The CDR3 protein is CSPRGQWGDNEQFF. The CDR3, as DNA: TGCAGCCCGAGGGGCCAGTGGGGGGACAATGAGCAGTTCTTC.